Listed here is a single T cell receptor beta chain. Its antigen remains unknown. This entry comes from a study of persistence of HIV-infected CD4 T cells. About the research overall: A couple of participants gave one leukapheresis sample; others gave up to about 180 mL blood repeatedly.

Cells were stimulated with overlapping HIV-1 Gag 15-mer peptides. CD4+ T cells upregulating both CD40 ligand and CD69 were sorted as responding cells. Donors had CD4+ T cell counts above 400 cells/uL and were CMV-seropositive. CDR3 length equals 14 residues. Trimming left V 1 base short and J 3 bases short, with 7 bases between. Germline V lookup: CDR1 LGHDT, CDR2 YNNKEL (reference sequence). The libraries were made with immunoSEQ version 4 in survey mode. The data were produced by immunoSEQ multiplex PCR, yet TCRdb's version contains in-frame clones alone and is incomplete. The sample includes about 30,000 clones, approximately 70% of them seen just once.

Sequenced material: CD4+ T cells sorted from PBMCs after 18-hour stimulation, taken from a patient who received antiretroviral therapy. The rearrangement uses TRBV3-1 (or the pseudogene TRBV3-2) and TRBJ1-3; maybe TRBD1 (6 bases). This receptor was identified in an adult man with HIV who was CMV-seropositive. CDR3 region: CASSQGGLGNTIYF. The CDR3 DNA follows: TGTGCCAGCAGCCAAGGGGGGCTTGGAAACACCATATATTTT.